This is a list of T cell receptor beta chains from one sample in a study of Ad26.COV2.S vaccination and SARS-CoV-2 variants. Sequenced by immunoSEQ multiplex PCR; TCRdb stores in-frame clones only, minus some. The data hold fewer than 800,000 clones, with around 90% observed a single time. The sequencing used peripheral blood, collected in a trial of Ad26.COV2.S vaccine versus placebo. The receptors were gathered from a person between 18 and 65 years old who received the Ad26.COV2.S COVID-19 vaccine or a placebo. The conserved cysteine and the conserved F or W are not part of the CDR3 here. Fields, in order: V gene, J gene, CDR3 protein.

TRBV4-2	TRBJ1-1	ASSQDMGGVAF
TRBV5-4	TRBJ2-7	ASSSKVAGGNEQY
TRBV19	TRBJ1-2	ASSAGTGGIYGYT
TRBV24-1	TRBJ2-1	ATSPLGTGGNNEQF
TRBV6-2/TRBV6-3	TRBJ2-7	ASSLSWSSYEQY
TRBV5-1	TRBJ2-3	ASSLATPGDTQY
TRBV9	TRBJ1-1	ASSPRTGVNTEAF
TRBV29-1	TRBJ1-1	SVGWDRMNTEAF
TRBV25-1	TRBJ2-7	ASSELGHGGTQY
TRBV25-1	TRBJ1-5	ASSEGFEQPQH
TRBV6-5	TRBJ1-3	ASSSPGTAPGTIY
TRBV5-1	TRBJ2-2	ASSLLAVGTWSGELF
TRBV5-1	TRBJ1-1	ASRPQTGTTEAF
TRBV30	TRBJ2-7	AWAGGGAEQY
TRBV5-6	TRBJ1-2	ASSPGTYGYT
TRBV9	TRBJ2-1	ASSVGNRGLGNEQF
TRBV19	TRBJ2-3	ASSTTGTDTQY
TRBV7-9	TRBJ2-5	ASSGDRGLETQY
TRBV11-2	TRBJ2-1	ASSASGTSGVAEQF
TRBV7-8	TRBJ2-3	ASSPYGGVAADTQY
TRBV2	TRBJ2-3	ASRKGTSGRVIDTQY
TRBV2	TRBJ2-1	ASSVLEQF
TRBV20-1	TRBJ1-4	SVLGMEKLF
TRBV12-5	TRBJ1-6	ASGLWGSSPLH
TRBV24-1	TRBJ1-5	ATSDLASNQPQH
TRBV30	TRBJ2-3	AWSVHSDTQY
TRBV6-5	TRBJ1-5	ASSFPGQGSNQPQH
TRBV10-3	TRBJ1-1	AISEEQGANRAF
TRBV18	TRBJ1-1	ASSPTDRVETEAF
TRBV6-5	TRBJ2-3	ASSYVAGGLDTQY
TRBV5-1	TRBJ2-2	ASSLRRQGDTGELF
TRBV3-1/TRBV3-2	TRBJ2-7	ASSQVLYEQY
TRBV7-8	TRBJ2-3	ASSYSGLAETLKDTQY
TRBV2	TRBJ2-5	ASSGTMGRETQY
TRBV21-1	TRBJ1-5	ASSKARGGYGNQPQH
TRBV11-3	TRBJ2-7	ASSLVTGKGPYEQY
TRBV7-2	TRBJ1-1	ASSLKQGGTEAF
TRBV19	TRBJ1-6	ASSHQTVYNSPLH
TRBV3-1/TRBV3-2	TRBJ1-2	ASSPQGTNYGYT